This entry is about one TCR beta chain. This CDR3 has 13 amino acids. Between the trimmed V and J ends, which lost 7 bases and 1 base, there was a span of 10 bases. This entry belongs to a study of T cell responses to AZD1222 COVID-19 vaccine. Sequenced by immunoSEQ multiplex PCR; TCRdb stores in-frame clones only, minus some. Found here are roughly 150,000 clones, around 90% of them singletons; the top ten hold approximately 1.4%. The sequencing used peripheral blood, collected on day 0 of AZD1222 vaccination. This receptor was identified in an adult in good health. V is TRBV23-1 and J is TRBJ1-2; the D is unclear. TRBV23-1 counts as an open reading frame of uncertain function. The CDR3 bases are TGCGCCAGCAACGGGCTTCTTAACTATGGCTACACCTTC. Encoded protein: CASNGLLNYGYTF.